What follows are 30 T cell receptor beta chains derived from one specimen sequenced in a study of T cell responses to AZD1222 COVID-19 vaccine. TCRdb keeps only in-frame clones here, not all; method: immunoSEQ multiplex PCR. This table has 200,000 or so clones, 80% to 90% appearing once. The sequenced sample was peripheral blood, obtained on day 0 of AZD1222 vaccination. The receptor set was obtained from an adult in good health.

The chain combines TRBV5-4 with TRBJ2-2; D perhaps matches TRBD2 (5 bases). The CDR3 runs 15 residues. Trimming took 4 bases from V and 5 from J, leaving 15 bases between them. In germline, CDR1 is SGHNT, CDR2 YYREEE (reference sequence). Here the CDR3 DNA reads TGTGCCAGCAGCCCTTCTCAAACTAGGACCGGGGAGCTGTTTTTT. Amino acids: CASSPSQTRTGELFF.

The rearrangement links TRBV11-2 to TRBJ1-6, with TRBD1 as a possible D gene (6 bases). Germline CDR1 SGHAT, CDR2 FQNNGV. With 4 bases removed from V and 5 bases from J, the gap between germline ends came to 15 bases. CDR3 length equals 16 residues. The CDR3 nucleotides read TGTGCCAGCAGCTATGAGGGGGGACACAATAATTCACCCCTCCACTTT. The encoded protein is CASSYEGGHNNSPLHF.

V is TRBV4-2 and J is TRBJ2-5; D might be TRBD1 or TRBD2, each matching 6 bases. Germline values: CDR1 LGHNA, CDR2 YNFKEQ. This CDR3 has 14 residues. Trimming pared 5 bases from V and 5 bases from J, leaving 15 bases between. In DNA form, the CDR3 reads TGTGCCAGCAGCGGAGTTAGGGGGGAGGAGACCCAGTACTTC. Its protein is CASSGVRGEETQYF.

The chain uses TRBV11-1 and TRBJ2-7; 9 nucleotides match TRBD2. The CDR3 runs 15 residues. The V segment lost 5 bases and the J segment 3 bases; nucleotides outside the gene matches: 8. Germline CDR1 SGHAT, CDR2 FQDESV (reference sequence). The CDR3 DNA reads TGTGCCAGCAGCATAGGGACTAGCAGCTTCTACGAGCAGTACTTC. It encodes CASSIGTSSFYEQYF.

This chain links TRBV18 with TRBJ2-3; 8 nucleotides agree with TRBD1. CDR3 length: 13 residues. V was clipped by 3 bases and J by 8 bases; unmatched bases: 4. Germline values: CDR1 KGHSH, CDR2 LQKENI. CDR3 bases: TGTGCCAGCTCACCGACAGGGGCTGGTACGCAGTATTTT. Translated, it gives CASSPTGAGTQYF. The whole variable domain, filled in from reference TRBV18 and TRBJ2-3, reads NAGVMQNPRHLVRRRGQEARLRCSPMKGHSHVYWYRQLPEEGLKFMVYLQKENIIDESGMPKERFSAEFPKEGPSILRIQQVVRGDSAAYFCASSPTGAGTQYFGPGTRLTVL.

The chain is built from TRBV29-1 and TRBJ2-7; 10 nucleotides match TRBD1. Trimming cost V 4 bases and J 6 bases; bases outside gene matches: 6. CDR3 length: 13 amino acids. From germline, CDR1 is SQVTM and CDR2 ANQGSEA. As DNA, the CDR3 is TGCAGCGTTGTGGACAGGGGGATAGGCGAGCAGTACTTC. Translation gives CSVVDRGIGEQYF.

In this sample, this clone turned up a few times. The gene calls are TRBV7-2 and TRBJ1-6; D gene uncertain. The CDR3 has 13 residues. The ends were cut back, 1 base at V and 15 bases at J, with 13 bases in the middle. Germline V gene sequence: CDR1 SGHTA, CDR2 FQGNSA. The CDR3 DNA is TGTGCCAGCAGCTTAGGCCGCTTCAATATCCTCCACTTT. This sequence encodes CASSLGRFNILHF. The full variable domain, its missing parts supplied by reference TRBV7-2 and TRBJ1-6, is GAGVSQSPSNKVTEKGKDVELRCDPISGHTALYWYRQSLGQGLEFLIYFQGNSAPDKSGLPSDRFSAERTGGSVSTLTIQRTQQEDSAVYLCASSLGRFNILHFGNGTRLTVT.

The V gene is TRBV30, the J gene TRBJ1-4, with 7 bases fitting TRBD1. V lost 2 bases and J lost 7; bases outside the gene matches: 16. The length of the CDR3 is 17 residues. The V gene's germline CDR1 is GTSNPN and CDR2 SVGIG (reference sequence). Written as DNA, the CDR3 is TGTGCCTGGAGTCACCTCGAGAACAGGGGAGTTATTGAAAAACTGTTTTTT. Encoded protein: CAWSHLENRGVIEKLFF.

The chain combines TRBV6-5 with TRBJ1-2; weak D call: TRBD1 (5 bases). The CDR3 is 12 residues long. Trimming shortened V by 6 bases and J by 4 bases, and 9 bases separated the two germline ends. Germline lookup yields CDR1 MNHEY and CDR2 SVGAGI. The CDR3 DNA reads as TGTGCCAGCAGAACACAGGCCTATGGCTACACCTTC. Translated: CASRTQAYGYTF.

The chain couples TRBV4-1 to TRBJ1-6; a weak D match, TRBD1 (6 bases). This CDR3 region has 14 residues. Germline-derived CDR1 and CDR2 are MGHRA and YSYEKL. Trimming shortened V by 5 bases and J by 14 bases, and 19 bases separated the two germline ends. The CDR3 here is CASSEQGSINALHF. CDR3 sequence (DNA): TGCGCCAGCAGCGAACAGGGTAGTATTAATGCCCTCCACTTT.

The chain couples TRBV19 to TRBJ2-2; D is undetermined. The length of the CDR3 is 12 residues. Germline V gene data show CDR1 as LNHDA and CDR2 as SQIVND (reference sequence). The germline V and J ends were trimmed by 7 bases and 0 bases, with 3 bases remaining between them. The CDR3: CASTTNTGELFF. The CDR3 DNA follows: TGTGCCAGTACTACGAACACCGGGGAGCTGTTTTTT.

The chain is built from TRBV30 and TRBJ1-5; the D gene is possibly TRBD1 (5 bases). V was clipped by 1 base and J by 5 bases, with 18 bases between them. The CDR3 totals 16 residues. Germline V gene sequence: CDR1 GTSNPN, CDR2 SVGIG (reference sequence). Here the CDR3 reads CAWSANPQAIHQPQHF. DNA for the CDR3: TGTGCCTGGAGTGCCAATCCACAGGCGATTCATCAGCCCCAGCATTTT.

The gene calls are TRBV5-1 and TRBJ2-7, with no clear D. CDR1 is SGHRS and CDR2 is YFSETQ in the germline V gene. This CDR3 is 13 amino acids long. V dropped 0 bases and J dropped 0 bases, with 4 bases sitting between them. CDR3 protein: CASSLEGSYEQYF. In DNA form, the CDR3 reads TGCGCCAGCAGCTTGGAGGGCTCCTACGAGCAGTACTTC.

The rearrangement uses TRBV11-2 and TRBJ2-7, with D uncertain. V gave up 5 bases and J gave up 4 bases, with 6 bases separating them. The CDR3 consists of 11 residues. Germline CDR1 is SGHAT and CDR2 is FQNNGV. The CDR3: CASSPAYEQYF. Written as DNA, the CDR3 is TGTGCCAGCAGCCCCGCATACGAGCAGTACTTC.

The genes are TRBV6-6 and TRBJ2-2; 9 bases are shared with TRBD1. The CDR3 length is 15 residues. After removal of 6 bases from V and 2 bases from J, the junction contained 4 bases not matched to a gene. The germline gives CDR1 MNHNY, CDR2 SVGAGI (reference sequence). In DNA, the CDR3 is TGTGCCAGCAGCCCGGGACAGGGAAACACCGGGGAGCTGTTTTTT. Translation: CASSPGQGNTGELFF.

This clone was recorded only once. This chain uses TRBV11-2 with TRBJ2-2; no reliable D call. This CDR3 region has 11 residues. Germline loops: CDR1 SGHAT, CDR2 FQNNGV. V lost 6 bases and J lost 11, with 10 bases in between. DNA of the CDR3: TGTGCCAGCAGTCGTGGTTCAGAGCTGTTTTTT. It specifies CASSRGSELFF.

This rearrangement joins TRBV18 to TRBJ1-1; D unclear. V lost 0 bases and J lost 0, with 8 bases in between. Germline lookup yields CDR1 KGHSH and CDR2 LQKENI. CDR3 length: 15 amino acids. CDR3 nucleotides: TGTGCCAGCTCACCACCGGGAGGATTGAACACTGAAGCTTTCTTT. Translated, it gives CASSPPGGLNTEAFF.

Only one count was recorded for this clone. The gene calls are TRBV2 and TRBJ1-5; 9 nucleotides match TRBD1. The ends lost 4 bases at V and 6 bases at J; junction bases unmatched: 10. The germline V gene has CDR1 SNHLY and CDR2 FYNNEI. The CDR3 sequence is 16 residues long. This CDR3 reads CASSVLGGQGGQPQHF. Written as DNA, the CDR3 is TGTGCCAGCAGTGTCCTCGGGGGACAGGGAGGTCAGCCCCAGCATTTT. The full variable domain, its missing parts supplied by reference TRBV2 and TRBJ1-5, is EPEVTQTPSHQVTQMGQEVILRCVPISNHLYFYWYRQILGQKVEFLVSFYNNEISEKSEIFDDQFSVERPDGSNFTLKIRSTKLEDSAMYFCASSVLGGQGGQPQHFGDGTRLSIL.

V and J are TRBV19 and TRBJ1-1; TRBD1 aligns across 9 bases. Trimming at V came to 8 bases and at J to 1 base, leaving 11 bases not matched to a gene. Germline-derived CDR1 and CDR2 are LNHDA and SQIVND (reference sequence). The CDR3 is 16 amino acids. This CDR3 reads CASRQISGQGNTEAFF. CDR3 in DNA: TGTGCCAGTCGACAGATCTCGGGACAGGGGAACACTGAAGCTTTCTTT.

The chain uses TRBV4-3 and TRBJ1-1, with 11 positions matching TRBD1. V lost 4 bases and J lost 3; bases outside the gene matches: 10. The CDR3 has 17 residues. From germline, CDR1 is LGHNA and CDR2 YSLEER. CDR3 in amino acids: CASSRSGTGGVDTEAFF. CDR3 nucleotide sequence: TGCGCCAGCAGCCGTAGTGGGACAGGGGGTGTTGACACTGAAGCTTTCTTT.

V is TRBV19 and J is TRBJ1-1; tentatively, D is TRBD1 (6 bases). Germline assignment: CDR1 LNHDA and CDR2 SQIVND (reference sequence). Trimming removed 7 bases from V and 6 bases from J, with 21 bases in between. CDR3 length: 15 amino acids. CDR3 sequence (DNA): TGTGCCAGTAAAAACAGGGAGCTAATTGTTGCTGAAGCTTTCTTT. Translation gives CASKNRELIVAEAFF.

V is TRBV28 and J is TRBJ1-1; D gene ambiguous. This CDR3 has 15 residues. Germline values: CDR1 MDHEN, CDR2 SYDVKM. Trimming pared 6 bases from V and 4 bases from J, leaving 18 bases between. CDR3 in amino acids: CASRPPAGRGTEAFF. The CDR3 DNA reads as TGTGCCAGCAGACCACCGGCAGGCCGCGGCACTGAAGCTTTCTTT. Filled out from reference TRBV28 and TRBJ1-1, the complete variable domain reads DVKVTQSSRYLVKRTGEKVFLECVQDMDHENMFWYRQDPGLGLRLIYFSYDVKMKEKGDIPEGYSVSREKKERFSLILESASTNQTSMYLCASRPPAGRGTEAFFGQGTRLTVV.

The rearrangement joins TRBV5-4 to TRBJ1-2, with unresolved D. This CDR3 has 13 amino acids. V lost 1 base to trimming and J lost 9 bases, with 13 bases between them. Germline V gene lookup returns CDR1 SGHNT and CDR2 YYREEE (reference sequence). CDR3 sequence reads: CASSLQAPGSYTF. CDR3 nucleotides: TGTGCCAGCAGCTTGCAGGCGCCGGGTAGCTACACCTTC.

The CDR3 DNA reads as TGTGCCAGCAGCTTGAGTTCTGACTATGGCTACACCTTC. Amino acids: CASSLSSDYGYTF. The rearrangement joins TRBV5-8 to TRBJ1-2, with no clear D. This CDR3 has 13 residues. Germline loops: CDR1 SGHTS, CDR2 YDEGEE. The V end lost 1 base, the J end lost 3 bases, and 7 bases lay between the germline ends.

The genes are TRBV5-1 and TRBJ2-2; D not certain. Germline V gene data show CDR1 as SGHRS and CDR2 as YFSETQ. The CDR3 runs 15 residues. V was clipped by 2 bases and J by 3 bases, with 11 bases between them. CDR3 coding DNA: TGCGCCAGCAGCTTCCAATTACGCGACACCGGGGAGCTGTTTTTT. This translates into CASSFQLRDTGELFF.

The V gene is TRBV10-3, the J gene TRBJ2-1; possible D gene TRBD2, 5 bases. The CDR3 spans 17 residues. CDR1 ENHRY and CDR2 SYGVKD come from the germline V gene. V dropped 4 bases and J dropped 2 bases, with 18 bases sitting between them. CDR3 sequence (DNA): TGTGCCATCAGTGGTTCTGGCGGTGGGAGCACCTACAATGAGCAGTTCTTC. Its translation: CAISGSGGGSTYNEQFF.

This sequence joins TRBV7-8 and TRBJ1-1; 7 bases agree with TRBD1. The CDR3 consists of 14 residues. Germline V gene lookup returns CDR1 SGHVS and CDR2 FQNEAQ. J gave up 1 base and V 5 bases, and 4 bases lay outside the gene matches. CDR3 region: CASSQQGPNTEAFF. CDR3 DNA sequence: TGTGCCAGCAGCCAACAGGGGCCGAACACTGAAGCTTTCTTT.

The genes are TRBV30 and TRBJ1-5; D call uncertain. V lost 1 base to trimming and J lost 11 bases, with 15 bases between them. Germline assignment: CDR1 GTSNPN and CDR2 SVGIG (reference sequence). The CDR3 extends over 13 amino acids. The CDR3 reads CAWSAQGPRAQHF. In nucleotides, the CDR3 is TGTGCCTGGAGTGCTCAAGGACCCCGGGCCCAGCATTTT.

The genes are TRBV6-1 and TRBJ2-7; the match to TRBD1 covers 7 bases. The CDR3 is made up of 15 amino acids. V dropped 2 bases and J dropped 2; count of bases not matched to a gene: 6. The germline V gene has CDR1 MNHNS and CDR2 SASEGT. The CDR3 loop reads CASSESSGGPYEQYF. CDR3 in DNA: TGTGCCAGCAGTGAATCTTCAGGGGGACCCTACGAGCAGTACTTC.

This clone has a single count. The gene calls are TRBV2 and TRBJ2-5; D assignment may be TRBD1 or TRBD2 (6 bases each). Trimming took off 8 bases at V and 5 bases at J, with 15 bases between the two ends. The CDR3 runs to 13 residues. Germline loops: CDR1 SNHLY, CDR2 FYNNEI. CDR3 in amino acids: CASGGRGSETQYF. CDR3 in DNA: TGTGCCAGCGGGGGCCGGGGGTCGGAGACCCAGTACTTC.